This TCR beta chain was sequenced in a study of regulatory T cells in long-lasting Graves disease. The CDR3 spans 14 residues. The junction had 7 bases not matched to a gene; V was cut back by 0 bases and J by 11 bases. The germline CDR1 and CDR2 sequences are ENHRY and SYGVKD. In building TCR beta libraries, iRepertoire HTBI primers were used together with Arm-PCR of CDR3 regions. TCRdb independently ran MiXCR on the multiplex PCR reads; one entry per CDR3 protein. Of hundreds of thousands of distinct CDR3 sequences detected, about 16% appear once; the ten largest clones hold 20% to 25%. Documented time point: newly diagnosed GD, antithyroid drugs for less than 3 months. There was RNA extracted from PBMCs, and the TCR library was made from it. Ten or more counts support this clonotype. The sample was also reused in another study, on T cells in Graves' hyperthyroidism and ophthalmopathy. Per that study: First-round RT-PCR with HTBI primers amplified the TCR CDR3 region. Ophthalmopathy, which appeared later, was predicted by the model a median roughly 6.5 months before onset.

This TCR came from a woman aged 40 to 65 with Graves disease. The input for sequencing was peripheral blood mononuclear cells (PBMCs), taken at new diagnosis, from a patient treated with antithyroid drugs. The chain uses TRBV10-3 and TRBJ1-1, with TRBD1 matching 9 bases. The CDR3 nucleotides are TGTGCCATCAGTGAGTCTCTATGGACAGGGGACGCTTTCTTT. This codes for CAISESLWTGDAFF.